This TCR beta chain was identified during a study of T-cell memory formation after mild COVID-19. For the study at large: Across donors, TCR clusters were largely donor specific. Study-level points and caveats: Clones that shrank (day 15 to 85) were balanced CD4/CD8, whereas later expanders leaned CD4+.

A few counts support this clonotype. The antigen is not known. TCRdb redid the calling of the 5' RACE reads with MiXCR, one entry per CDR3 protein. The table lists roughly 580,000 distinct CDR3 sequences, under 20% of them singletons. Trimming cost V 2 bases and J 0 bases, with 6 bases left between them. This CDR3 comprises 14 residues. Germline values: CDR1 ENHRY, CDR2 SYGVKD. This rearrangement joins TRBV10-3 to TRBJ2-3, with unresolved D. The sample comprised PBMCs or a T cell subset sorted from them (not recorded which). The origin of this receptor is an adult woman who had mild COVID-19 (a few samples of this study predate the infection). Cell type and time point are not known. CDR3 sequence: CAISEGQSTDTQYF. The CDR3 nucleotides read TGTGCCATCAGTGAGGGGCAAAGCACAGATACGCAGTATTTT.